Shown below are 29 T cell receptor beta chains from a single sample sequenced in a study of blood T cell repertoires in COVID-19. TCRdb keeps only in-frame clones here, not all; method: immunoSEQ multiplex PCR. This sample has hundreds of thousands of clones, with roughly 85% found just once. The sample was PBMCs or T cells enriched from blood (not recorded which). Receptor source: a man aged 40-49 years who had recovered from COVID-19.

The CDR3 DNA is TGTGCCAGCAGTGACCGACAGGGAACCACACGGGAAAAACTGTTTTTT. This gives the protein CASSDRQGTTREKLFF. The chain links TRBV6-1 to TRBJ1-4; 7 nucleotides align to TRBD1. The CDR3 length is 16 residues. With 3 bases clipped from V and 8 bases from J, the junction kept 12 bases outside the gene matches. Germline CDR1 MNHNS, CDR2 SASEGT.

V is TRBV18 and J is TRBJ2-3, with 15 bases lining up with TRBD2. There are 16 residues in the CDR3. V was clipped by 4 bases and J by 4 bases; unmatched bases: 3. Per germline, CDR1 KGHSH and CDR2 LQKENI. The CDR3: CASSQGLAGGPDTQYF. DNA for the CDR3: TGTGCCAGCTCACAGGGACTAGCGGGAGGCCCAGATACGCAGTATTTT.

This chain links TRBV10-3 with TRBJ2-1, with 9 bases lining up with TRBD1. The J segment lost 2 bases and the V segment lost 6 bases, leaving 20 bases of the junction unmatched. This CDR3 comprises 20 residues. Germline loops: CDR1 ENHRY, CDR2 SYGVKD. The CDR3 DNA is TGTGCCATCAGCGAAAACGAGACAGGGGGGAGCGGCCGTACCTACAATGAGCAGTTCTTC. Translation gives CAISENETGGSGRTYNEQFF.

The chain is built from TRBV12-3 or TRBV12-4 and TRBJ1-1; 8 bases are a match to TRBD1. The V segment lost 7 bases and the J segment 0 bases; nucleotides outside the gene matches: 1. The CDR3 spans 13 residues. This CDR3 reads CASKGQVNTEAFF. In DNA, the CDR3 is TGTGCCAGCAAGGGACAGGTGAACACTGAAGCTTTCTTT.

CDR3 sequence reads: CASSQTGEATEAFF. As DNA, the CDR3 is TGCGCCAGCAGCCAAACAGGGGAGGCCACTGAAGCTTTCTTT. The rearrangement joins TRBV4-1 to TRBJ1-1; 7 bases align to TRBD1. Germline-derived CDR1 and CDR2 are MGHRA and YSYEKL. The CDR3 runs 14 residues. Unmatched junction bases numbered 4, after V lost 2 bases and J lost 4 bases.

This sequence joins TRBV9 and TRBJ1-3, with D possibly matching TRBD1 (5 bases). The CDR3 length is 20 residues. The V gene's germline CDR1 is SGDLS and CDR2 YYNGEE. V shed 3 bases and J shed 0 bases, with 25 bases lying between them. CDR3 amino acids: CASSGDPKTLPRGSGNTIYF. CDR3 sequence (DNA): TGTGCCAGCAGCGGCGATCCGAAGACTCTCCCTAGGGGCTCTGGAAACACCATATATTTT.

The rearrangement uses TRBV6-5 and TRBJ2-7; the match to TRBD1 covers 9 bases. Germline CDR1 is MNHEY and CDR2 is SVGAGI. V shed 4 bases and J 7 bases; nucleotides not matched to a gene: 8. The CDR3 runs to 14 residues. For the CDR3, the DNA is TGTGCCAGCAGTTTACAGGGGGCTTGGGGTGAGCAGTACTTC. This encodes CASSLQGAWGEQYF.

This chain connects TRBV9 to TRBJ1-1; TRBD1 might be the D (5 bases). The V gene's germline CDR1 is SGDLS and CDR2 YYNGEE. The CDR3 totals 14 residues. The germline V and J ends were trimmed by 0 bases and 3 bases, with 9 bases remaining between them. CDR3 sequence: CASSVGGRDTEAFF. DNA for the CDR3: TGTGCCAGCAGCGTAGGAGGCAGGGACACTGAAGCTTTCTTT.

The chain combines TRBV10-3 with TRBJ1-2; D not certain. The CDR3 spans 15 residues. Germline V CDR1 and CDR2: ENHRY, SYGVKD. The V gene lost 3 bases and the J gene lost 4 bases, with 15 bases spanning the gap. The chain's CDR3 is CAISDKSGKGYGYTF. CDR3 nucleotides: TGTGCCATCAGTGATAAGTCGGGGAAGGGCTATGGCTACACCTTC.

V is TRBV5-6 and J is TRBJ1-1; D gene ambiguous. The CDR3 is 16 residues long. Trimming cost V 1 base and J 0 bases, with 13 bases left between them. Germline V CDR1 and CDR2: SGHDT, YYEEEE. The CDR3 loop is CASSLLTSGLNTEAFF. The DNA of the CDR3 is TGTGCCAGCAGCTTGTTAACGTCCGGTTTGAACACTGAAGCTTTCTTT.

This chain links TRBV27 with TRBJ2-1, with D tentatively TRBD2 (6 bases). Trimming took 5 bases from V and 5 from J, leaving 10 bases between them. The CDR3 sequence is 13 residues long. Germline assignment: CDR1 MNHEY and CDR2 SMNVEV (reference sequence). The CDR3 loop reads CASSPGLNNEQFF. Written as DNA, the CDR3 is TGTGCCAGCAGTCCGGGACTCAACAATGAGCAGTTCTTC.

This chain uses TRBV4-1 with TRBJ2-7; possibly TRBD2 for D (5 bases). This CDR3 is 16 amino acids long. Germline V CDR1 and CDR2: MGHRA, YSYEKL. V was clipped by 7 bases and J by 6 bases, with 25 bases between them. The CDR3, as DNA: TGCGCCAGCACCCGTGGAGGCCTAGTCGAATCGGGCGAGCAGTACTTC. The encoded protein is CASTRGGLVESGEQYF.

Here the CDR3 reads CAWSPGDRGYTF. The CDR3, as DNA: TGTGCCTGGAGTCCAGGGGATCGCGGCTACACCTTC. This chain uses TRBV30 with TRBJ1-2; the D gene is possibly TRBD1 (6 bases). V shed 2 bases and J shed 8 bases, with 12 bases lying between them. The germline gives CDR1 GTSNPN, CDR2 SVGIG (reference sequence). The CDR3 is 12 residues long.

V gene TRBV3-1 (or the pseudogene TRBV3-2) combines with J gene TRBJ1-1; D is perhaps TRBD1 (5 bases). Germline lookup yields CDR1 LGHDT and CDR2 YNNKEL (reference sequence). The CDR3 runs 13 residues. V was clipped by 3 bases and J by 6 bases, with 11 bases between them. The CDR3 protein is CASSHREIPEAFF. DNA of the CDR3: TGTGCCAGCAGCCACAGGGAAATCCCTGAAGCTTTCTTT.

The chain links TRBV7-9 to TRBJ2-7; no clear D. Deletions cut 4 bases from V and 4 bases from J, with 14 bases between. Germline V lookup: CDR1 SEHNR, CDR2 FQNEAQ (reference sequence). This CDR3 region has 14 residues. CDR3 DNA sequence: TGTGCCAGCAGCTCCTCCCTATGGTGGTACGAGCAGTACTTC. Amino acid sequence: CASSSSLWWYEQYF.

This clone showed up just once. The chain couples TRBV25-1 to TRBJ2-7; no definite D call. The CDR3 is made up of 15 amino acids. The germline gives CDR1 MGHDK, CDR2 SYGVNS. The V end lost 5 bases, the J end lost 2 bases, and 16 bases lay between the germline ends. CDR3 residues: CASSLDLTGPYEQYF. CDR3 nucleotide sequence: TGTGCCAGCAGTCTCGATCTCACGGGTCCCTACGAGCAGTACTTC.

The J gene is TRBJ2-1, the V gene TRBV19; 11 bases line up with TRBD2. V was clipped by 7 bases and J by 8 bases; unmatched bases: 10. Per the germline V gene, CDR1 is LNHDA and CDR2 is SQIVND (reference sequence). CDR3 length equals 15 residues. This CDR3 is CASTLGVSGRDEQFF. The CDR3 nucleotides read TGTGCCAGTACCCTCGGGGTTAGCGGGAGGGATGAGCAGTTCTTC.

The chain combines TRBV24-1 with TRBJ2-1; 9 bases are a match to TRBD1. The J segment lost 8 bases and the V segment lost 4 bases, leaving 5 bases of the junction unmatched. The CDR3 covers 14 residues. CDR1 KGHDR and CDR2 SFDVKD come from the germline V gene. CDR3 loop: CATSDSRQGDEQFF. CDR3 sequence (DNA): TGTGCCACCAGTGACTCTCGACAGGGGGATGAGCAGTTCTTC.

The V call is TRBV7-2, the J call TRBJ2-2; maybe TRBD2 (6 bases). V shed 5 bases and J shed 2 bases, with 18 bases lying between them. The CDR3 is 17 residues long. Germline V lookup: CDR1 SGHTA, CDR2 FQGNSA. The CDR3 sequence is CASSPTIGRPNTGELFF. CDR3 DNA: TGTGCCAGCAGCCCTACTATCGGGAGACCAAACACCGGGGAGCTGTTTTTT.

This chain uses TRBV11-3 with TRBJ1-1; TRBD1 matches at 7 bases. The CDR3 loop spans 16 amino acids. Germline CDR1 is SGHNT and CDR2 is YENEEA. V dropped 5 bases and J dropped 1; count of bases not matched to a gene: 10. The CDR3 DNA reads TGTGCCAGCAGCCATCTTTGGACAGGAACGAACACTGAAGCTTTCTTT. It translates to CASSHLWTGTNTEAFF.

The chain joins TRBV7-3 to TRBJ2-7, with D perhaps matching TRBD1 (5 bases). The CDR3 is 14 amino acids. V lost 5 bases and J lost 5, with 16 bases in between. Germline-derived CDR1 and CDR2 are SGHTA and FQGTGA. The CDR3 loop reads CASSPNLSGHEQYF. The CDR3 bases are TGTGCCAGCAGCCCCAATCTGTCAGGGCACGAGCAGTACTTC. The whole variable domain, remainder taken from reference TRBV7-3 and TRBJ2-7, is GAGVSQTPSNKVTEKGKYVELRCDPISGHTALYWYRQSLGQGPEFLIYFQGTGAADDSGLPNDRFFAVRPEGSVSTLKIQRTERGDSAVYLCASSPNLSGHEQYFGPGTRLTVT.

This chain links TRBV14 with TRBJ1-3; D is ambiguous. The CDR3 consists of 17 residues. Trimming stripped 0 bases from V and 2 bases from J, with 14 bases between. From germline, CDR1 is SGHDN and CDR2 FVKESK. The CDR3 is CASSQDGLPGAGNTIYF. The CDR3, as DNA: TGTGCCAGCAGCCAAGATGGGCTCCCCGGGGCTGGAAACACCATATATTTT.

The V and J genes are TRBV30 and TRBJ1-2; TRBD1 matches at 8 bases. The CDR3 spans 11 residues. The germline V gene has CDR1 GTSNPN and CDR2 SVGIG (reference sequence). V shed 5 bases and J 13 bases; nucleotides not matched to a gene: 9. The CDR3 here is CAWGSDRERTF. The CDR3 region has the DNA TGTGCCTGGGGTTCGGACAGGGAACGCACCTTC.

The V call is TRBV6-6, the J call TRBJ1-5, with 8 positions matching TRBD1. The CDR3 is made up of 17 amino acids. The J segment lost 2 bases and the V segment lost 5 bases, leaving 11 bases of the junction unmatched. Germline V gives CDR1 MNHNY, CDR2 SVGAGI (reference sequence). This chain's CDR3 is CASSRHTPGQGNQPQHF. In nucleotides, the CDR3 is TGTGCCAGCAGTCGACATACCCCGGGACAGGGCAATCAGCCCCAGCATTTT.

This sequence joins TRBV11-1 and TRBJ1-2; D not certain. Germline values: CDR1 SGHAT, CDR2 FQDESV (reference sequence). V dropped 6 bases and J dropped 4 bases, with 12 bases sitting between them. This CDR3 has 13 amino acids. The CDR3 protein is CASRGPGGYGYTF. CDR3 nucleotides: TGTGCCAGCAGGGGCCCGGGAGGCTATGGCTACACCTTC.

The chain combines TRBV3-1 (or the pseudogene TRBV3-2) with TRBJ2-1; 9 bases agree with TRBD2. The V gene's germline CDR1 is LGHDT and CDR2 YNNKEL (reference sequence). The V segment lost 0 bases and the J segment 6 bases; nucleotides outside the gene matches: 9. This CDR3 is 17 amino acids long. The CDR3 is CASSQDRLAGLPNEQFF. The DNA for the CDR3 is TGTGCCAGCAGCCAAGATAGGCTAGCGGGATTGCCCAATGAGCAGTTCTTC.

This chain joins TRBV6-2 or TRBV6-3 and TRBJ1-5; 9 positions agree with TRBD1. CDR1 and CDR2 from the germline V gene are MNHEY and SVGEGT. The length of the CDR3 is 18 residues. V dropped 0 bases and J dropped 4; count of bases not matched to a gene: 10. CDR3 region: CASSYSPDRGSKNQPQHF. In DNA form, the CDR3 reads TGTGCCAGCAGTTACTCCCCGGACAGGGGAAGTAAAAATCAGCCCCAGCATTTT.

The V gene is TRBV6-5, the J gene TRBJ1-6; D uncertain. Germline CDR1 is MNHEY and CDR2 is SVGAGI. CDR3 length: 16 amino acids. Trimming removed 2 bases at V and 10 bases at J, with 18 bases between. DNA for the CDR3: TGTGCCAGCAGTTACGGAGGAGCAGGTCTCCACTCACCCCTCCACTTT. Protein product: CASSYGGAGLHSPLHF.

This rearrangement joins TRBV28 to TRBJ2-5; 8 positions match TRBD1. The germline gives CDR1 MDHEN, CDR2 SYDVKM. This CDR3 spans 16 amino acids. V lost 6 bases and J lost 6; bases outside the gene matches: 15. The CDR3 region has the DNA TGTGCCAGCAGCCCGGGGCGACAGGGGTTCCAGAAGACCCAGTACTTC. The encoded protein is CASSPGRQGFQKTQYF.